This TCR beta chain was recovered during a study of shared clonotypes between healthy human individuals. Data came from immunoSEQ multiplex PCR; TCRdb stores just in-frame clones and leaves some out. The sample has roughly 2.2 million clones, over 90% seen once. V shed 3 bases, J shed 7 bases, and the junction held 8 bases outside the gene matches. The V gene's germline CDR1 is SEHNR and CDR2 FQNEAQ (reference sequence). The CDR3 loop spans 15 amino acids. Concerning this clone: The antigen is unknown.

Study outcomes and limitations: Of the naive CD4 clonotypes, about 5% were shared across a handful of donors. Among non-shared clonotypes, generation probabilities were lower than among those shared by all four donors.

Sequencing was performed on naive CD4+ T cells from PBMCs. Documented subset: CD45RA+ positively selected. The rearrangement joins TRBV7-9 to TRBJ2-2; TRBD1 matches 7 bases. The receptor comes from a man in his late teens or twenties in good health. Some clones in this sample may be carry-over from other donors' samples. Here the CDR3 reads CASSLATGLSGELFF. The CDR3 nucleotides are TGTGCCAGCAGCTTGGCGACAGGGTTGAGCGGGGAGCTGTTTTTT.